The sequence of this TCR beta chain was determined in a study of tumor-infiltrating lymphocytes in oesophageal squamous cell carcinoma. TCRdb called the PCR reads again in MiXCR, with one record for every CDR3 protein. The sample records about 20,000 distinct CDR3 sequences, roughly 41% being singletons. This clonotype has just a few counts. The length of the CDR3 is 16 residues. Looked up from germline, CDR1 is SGHTS and CDR2 is YDEGEE. Unmatched junction bases numbered 9, after V lost 5 bases and J lost 3 bases. Material for sequencing was normal esophageal tissue next to the tumor. This sequence joins TRBV5-8 and TRBJ2-3; 10 positions match TRBD1. The source of this sequence is a male donor with esophageal squamous cell carcinoma. The DNA for the CDR3 is TGTGCCAGCAGAACGCCCGGGACAGGGGAAACAGATACGCAGTATTTT. Translated: CASRTPGTGETDTQYF. The complete variable domain, with remaining parts taken from reference TRBV5-8 and TRBJ2-3, reads EAGVTQSPTHLIKTRGQQATLRCSPISGHTSVYWYQQALGLGLQFLLWYDEGEERNRGNFPPRFSGRQFPNYSSELNVNALELEDSALYLCASRTPGTGETDTQYFGPGTRLTVL.